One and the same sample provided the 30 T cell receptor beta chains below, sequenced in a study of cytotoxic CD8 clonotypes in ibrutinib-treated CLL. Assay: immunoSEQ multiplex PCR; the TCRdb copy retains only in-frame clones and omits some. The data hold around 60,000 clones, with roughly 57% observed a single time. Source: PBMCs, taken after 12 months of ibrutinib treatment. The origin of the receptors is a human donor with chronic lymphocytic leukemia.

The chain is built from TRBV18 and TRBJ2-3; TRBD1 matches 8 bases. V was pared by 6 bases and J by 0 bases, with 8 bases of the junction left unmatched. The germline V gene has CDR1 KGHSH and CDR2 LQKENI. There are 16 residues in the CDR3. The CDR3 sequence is CASSRQGTTSTDTQYF. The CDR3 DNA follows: TGTGCCAGCTCTCGACAGGGGACCACTAGCACAGATACGCAGTATTTT.

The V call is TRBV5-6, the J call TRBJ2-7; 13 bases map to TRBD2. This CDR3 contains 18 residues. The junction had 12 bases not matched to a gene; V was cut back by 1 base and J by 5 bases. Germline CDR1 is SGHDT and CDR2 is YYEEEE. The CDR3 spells CASSLLVRTSGRGDEQYF. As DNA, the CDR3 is TGTGCCAGCAGCTTGTTGGTCAGAACTAGCGGGAGGGGCGACGAGCAGTACTTC.

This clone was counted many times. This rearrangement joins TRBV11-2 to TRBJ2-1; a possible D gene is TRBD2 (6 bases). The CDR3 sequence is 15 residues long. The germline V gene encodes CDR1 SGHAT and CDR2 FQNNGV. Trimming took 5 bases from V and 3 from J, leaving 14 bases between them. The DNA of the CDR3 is TGTGCCAGCAGCCCGAGATTAGCGGTCTACAATGAGCAGTTCTTC. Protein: CASSPRLAVYNEQFF.

Written as DNA, the CDR3 is TGTGCCAGCAGCGCCGGACAGACCAGAAGCACAGATACGCAGTATTTT. This encodes CASSAGQTRSTDTQYF. The chain couples TRBV4-2 to TRBJ2-3; TRBD1 is a possible D gene (6 bases). The CDR3 has 16 amino acids. The V end lost 5 bases, the J end lost 0 bases, and 15 bases lay between the germline ends. Germline CDR1 LGHNA, CDR2 YNFKEQ.

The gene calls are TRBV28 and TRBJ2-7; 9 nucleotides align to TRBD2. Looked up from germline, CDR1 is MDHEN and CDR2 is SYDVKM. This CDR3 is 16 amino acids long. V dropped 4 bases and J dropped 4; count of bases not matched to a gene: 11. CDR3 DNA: TGTGCCAGCAGTTCGGCGAGCGGGAGGCCGTTATACGAGCAGTACTTC. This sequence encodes CASSSASGRPLYEQYF.

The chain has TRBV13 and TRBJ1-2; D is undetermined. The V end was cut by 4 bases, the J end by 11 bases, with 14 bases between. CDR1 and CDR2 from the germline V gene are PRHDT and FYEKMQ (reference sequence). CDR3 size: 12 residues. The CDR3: CASSSSEPLYTF. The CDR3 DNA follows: TGTGCCAGCAGCTCGAGCGAACCACTTTACACCTTC.

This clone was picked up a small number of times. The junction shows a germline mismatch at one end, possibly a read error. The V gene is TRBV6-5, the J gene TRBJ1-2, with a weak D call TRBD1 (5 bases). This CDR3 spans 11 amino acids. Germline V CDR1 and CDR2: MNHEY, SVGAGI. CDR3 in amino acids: CASSNRDAYLF. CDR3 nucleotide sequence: TGTGCCAGCAGTAACCGGGACGCATACCTCTTC.

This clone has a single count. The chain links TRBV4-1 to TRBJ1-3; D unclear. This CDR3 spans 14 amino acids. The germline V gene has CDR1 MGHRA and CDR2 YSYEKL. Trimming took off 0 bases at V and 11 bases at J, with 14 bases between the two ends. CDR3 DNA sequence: TGCGCCAGCAGCCAAGATAGGCCCCTGGATCCCATATATTTT. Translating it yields CASSQDRPLDPIYF.

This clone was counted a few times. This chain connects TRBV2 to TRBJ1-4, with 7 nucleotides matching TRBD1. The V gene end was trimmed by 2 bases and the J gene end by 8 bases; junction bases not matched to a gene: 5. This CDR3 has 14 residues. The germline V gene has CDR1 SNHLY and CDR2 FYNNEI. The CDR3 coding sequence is TGTGCCAGCAGTGAATGGGACAGTTGGGAAAAACTGTTTTTT. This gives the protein CASSEWDSWEKLFF.

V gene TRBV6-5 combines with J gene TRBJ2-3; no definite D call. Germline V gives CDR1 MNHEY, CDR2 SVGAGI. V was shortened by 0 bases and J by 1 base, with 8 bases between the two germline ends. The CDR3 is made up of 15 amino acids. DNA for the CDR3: TGTGCCAGCAGTTACTCGATCCTGGGCACAGATACGCAGTATTTT. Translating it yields CASSYSILGTDTQYF.

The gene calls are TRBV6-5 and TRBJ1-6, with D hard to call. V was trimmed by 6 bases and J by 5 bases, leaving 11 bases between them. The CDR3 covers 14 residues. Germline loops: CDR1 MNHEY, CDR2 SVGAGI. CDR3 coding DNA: TGTGCCAGCAGGGCGCCTCATAATAATTCACCCCTCCACTTT. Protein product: CASRAPHNNSPLHF.

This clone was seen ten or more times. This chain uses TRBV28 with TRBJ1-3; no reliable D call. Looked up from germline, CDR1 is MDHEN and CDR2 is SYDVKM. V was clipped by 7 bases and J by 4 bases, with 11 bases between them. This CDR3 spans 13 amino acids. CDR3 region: CASNETPGNTIYF. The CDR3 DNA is TGTGCCAGCAACGAGACCCCGGGAAACACCATATATTTT.

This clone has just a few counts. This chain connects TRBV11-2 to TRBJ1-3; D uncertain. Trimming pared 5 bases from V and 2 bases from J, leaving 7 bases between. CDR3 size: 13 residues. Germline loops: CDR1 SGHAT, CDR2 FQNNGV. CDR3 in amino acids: CASSPSTGNTIYF. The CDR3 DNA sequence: TGTGCCAGCAGCCCCTCAACTGGAAACACCATATATTTT.

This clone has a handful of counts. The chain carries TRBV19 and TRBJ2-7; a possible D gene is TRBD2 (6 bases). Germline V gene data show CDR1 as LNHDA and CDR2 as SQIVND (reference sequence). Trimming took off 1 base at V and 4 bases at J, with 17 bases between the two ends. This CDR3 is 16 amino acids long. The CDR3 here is CASSIGAGTGLYEQYF. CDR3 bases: TGTGCCAGTAGTATAGGGGCAGGCACGGGACTTTACGAGCAGTACTTC.

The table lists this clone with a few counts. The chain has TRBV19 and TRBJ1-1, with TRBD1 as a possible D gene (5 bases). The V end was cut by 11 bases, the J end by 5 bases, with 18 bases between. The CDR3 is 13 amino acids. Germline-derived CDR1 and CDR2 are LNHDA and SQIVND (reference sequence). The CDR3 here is CAARQGMITEAFF. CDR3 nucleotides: TGTGCCGCAAGGCAGGGAATGATTACTGAAGCTTTCTTT.

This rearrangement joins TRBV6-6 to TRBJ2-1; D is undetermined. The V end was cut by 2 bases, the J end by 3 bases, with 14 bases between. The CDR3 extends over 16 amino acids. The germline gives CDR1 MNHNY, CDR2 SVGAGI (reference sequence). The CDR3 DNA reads TGTGCCAGCAGTTACCCAACTGGAGCCCGCTACAATGAGCAGTTCTTC. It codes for CASSYPTGARYNEQFF.

The CDR3 spells CASKGQAYSPLHF. For the CDR3, the DNA is TGTGCCAGCAAGGGACAGGCCTATTCACCCCTCCACTTT. The gene calls are TRBV6-5 and TRBJ1-6; 8 bases agree with TRBD1. The ends lost 7 bases at V and 8 bases at J; junction bases unmatched: 4. This CDR3 spans 13 amino acids. Germline CDR1 is MNHEY and CDR2 is SVGAGI.

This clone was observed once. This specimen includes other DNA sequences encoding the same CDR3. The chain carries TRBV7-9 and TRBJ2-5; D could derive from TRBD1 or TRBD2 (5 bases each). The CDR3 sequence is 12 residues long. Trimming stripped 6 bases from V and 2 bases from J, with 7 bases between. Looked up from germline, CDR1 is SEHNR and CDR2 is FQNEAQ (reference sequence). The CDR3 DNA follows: TGTGCCAGCAGGAGGGGACAAGAGACCCAGTACTTC. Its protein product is CASRRGQETQYF. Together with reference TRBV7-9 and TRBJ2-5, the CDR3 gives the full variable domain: DTGVSQNPRHKITKRGQNVTFRCDPISEHNRLYWYRQTLGQGPEFLTYFQNEAQLEKSRLLSDRFSAERPKGSFSTLEIQRTEQGDSAMYLCASRRGQETQYFGPGTRLLVL.

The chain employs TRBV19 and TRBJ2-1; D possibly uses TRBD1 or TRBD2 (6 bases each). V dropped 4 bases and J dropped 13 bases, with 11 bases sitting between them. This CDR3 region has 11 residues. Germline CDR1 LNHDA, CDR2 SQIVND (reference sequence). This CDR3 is CASSTRDKQFF. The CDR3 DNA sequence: TGTGCCAGTAGTACGCGGGACAAACAGTTCTTC.

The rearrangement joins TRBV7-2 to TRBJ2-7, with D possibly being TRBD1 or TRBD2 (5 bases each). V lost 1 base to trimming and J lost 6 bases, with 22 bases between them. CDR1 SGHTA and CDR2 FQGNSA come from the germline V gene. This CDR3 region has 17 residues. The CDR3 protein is CASSLEPGLAPWGEQYF. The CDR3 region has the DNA TGTGCCAGCAGCTTAGAGCCGGGGCTAGCCCCTTGGGGCGAGCAGTACTTC.

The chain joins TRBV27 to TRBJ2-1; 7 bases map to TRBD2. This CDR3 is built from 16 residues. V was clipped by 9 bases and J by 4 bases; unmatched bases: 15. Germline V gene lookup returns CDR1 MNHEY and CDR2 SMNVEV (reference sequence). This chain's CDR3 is CASRREGPTPYNEQFF. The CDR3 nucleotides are TGTGCCAGTCGGAGGGAGGGGCCAACCCCTTACAATGAGCAGTTCTTC.

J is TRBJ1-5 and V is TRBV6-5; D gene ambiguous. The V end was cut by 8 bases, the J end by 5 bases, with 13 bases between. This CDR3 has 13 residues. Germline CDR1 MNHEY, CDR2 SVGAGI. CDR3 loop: CASGLTKDQPQHF. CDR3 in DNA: TGTGCCAGCGGGTTAACTAAGGATCAGCCCCAGCATTTT.

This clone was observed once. CDR3: CASRGGTSVYEQYV. Here the CDR3 DNA reads TGTGCCAGCAGGGGCGGGACTAGCGTCTACGAGCAGTACGTC. This rearrangement joins TRBV6-5 to TRBJ2-7; 10 nucleotides agree with TRBD2. Germline CDR1 MNHEY, CDR2 SVGAGI. This CDR3 comprises 14 residues. Trimming at V came to 6 bases and at J to 3 bases, leaving 5 bases not matched to a gene.

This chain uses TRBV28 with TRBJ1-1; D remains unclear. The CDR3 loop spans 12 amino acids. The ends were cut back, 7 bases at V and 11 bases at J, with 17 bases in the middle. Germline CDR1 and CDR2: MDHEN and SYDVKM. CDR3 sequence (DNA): TGTGCCAGCACCGCCCCGCGGGGAGGCGCTTTCTTT. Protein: CASTAPRGGAFF.

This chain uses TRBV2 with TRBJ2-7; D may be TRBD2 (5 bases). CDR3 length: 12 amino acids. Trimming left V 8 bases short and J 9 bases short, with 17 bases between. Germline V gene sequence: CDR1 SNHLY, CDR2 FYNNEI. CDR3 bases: TGTGCCAGCTTGACTACCTTTGAGCGGCAGTACTTC. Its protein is CASLTTFERQYF.

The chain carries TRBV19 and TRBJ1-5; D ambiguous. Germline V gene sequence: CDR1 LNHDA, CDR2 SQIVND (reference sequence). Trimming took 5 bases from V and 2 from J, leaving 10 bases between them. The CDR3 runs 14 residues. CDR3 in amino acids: CASSLPDRNQPQHF. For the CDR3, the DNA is TGTGCCAGTAGTTTACCAGATCGCAATCAGCCCCAGCATTTT. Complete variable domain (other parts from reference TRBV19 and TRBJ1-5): DGGITQSPKYLFRKEGQNVTLSCEQNLNHDAMYWYRQDPGQGLRLIYYSQIVNDFQKGDIAEGYSVSREKKESFPLTVTSAQKNPTAFYLCASSLPDRNQPQHFGDGTRLSIL.

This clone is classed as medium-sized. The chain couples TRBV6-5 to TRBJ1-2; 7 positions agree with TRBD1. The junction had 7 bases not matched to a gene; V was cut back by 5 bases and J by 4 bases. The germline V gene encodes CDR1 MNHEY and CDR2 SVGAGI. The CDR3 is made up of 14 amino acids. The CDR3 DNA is TGTGCCAGCAGTACCCAGGGGGGCGGCTATGGCTACACCTTC. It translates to CASSTQGGGYGYTF.

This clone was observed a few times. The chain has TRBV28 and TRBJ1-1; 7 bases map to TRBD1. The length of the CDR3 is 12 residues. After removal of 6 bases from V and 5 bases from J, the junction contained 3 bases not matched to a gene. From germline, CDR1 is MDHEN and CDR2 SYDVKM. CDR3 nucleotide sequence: TGTGCCAGCAGGCCAGGGGGTACTGAAGCTTTCTTT. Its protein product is CASRPGGTEAFF.

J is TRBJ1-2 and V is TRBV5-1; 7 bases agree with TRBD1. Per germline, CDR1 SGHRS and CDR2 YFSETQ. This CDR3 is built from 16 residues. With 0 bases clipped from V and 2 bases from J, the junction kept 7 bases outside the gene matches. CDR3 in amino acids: CASSLEGGPNNYGYTF. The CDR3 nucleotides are TGCGCCAGCAGCTTGGAAGGGGGCCCAAACAACTATGGCTACACCTTC. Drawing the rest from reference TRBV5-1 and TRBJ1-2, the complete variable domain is KAGVTQTPRYLIKTRGQQVTLSCSPISGHRSVSWYQQTPGQGLQFLFEYFSETQRNKGNFPGRFSGRQFSNSRSEMNVSTLELGDSALYLCASSLEGGPNNYGYTFGSGTRLTVV.

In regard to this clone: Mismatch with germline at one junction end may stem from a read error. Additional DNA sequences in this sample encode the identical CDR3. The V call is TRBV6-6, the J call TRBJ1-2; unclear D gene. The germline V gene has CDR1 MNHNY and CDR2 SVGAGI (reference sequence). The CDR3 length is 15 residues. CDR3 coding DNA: TGTGCCAGCAGACAGTCTGGACGGCCCCTTTTAGGCCCTTCCTTC. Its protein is CASRQSGRPLLGPSF.